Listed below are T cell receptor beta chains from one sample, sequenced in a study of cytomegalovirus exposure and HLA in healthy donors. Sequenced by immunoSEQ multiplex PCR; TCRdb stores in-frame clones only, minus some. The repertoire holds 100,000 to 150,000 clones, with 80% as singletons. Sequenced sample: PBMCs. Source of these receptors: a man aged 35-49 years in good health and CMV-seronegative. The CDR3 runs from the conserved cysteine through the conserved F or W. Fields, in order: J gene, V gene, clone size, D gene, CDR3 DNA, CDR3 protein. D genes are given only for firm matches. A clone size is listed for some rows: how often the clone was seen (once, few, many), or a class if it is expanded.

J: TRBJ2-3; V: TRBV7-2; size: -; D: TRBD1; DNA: TGTGCCAGCAGTCAATCGGGACAGGGACCAGATACGCAGTATTTT; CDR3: CASSQSGQGPDTQYF
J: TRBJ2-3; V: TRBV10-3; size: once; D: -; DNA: TGTGCCATCAGGCCTGCGGTCCGGACAGATACGCAGTATTTT; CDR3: CAIRPAVRTDTQYF
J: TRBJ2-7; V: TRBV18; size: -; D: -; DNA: TGTGCCAGCTCACCAGCGGGGATATCCTACGAGCAGTACTTC; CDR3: CASSPAGISYEQYF
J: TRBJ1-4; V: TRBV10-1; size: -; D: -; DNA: TGCGCCAGCCAGGGGCAAATAGAGGAAAAACTGTTTTTT; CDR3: CASQGQIEEKLFF
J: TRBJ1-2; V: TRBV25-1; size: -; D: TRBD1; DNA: TGTGCCAGTTCCGGACAGGACCCAGCTAACTATGGCTACACCTTC; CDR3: CASSGQDPANYGYTF
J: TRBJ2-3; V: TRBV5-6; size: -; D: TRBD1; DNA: TGTGCCAGCAGCCCTACAGGGGTAGATACGCAGTATTTT; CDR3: CASSPTGVDTQYF
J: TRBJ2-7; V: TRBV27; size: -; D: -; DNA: TGTGCCAGCAGTCCCTCTACCATCTACGAGCAGTACTTC; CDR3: CASSPSTIYEQYF
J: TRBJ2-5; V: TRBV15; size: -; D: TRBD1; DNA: TGTGCCACCAGCCCCGACAGGGGACGGGAGACCCAGTACTTC; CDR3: CATSPDRGRETQYF
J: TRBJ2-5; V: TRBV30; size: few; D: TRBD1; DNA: TGTGCCTGGAGTACCAACGGACAGGGAGAGACCCAGTACTTC; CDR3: CAWSTNGQGETQYF
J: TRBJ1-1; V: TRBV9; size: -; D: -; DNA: TGTGCCAGCAGCGTAGTAGGCAGCGTGAACACTGAAGCTTTCTTT; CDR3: CASSVVGSVNTEAFF
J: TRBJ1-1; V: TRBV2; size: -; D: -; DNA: TGTGCCAGCAGGGGGAACGACGGGACATCAGCTTTCTTT; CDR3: CASRGNDGTSAFF
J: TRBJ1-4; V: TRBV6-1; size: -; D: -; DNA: TGTGCCAGCGGATCAGGGGCAACTAATGAAAAACTGTTTTTT; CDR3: CASGSGATNEKLFF
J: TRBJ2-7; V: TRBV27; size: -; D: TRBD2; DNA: TGTGCCAGCAGCCTCACTAGCGGGAACTCCTACGAGCAGTACTTC; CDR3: CASSLTSGNSYEQYF
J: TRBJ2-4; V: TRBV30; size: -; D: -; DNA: TGTGCCTACGACTCAGCCAAAAACATTCAGTACTTC; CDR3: CAYDSAKNIQYF
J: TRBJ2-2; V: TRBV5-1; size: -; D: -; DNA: TGCGCCAGCAGTTCAGGGTTGAGCGGGGAGCTGTTTTTT; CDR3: CASSSGLSGELFF
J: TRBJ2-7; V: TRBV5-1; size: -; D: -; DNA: TGCGCCAGCAGCACGGATTTGAGGGCCCCCTACGAGCAGTACTTC; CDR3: CASSTDLRAPYEQYF
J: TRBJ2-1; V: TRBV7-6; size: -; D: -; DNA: TGTGCCAGCAGCTCGAACCCGGGACTGTACAATGAGCAGTTCTTC; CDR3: CASSSNPGLYNEQFF
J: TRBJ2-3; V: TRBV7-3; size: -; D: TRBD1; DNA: TGTGCCAGCAGCTTATTACCCGGGACAGGGAATCCCTCTAGCACAGATACGCAGTATTTT; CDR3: CASSLLPGTGNPSSTDTQYF
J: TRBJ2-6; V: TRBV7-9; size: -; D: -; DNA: TGTGCCAGCAGCTTGACAGGTTCGGCTGGGGCCAACGTCCTGACTTTC; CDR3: CASSLTGSAGANVLTF
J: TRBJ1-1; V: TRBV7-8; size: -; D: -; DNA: TGTGCCAGCAGCCCCACCGGCCAGGCGAACACTGAAGCTTTCTTT; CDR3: CASSPTGQANTEAFF
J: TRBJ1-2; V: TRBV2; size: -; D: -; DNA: TGTGCCAGCAGTCCCAGAAACTATGGCTACACCTTC; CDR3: CASSPRNYGYTF
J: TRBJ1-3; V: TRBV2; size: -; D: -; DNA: TGTGCCAGCAGTGAGGGCCGAACCTCTGGAAACACCATATATTTT; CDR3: CASSEGRTSGNTIYF
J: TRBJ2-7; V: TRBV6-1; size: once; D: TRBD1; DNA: TGTGCCAGCAGGAAGACAGGGGCCGAGCAGTACTTC; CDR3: CASRKTGAEQYF
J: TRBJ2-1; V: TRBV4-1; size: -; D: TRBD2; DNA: TGCGCCAGCAGCCAGATGACTAGCGGGAGTTCCTACAATGAGCAGTTCTTC; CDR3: CASSQMTSGSSYNEQFF
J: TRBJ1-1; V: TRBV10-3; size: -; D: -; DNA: TGTGCCATCAGGGGGAGGAACACTGAAGCTTTCTTT; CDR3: CAIRGRNTEAFF
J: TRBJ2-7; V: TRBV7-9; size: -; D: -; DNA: TGTGCCAGCAGCTCAGCAGCGTACGAGCAGTACTTC; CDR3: CASSSAAYEQYF
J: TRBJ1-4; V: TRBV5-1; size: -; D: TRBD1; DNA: TGCGCCAGCAGCTTGGAAGGGACAGGGGTCCCGACTAATGAAAAACTGTTTTTT; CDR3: CASSLEGTGVPTNEKLFF
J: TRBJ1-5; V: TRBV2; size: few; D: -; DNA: TGTGCCAGCGGCTCCAGGGGAGGCAATCAGCCCCAGCATTTT; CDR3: CASGSRGGNQPQHF
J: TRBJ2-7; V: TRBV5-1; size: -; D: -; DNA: TGCGCCAGCAGCTTGGCGGCGACAGGTTCTTACGAGCAGTACTTC; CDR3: CASSLAATGSYEQYF
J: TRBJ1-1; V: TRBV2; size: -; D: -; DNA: TGTGCCAGCAGTGACAGGGGAAGGAACACTGAAGCTTTCTTT; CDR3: CASSDRGRNTEAFF
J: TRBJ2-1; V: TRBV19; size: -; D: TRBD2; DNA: TGTGCCAGTAGGACCACTAGCGACTCCTACAATGAGCAGTTCTTC; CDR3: CASRTTSDSYNEQFF
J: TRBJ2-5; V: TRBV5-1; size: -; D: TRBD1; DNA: TGCGCCAGCAGGCGAACCGGGACAGAAGAGACCCAGTACTTC; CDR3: CASRRTGTEETQYF
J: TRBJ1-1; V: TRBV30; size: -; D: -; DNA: TGTGCCTGGCAGGGTACTGAAGCTTTCTTT; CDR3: CAWQGTEAFF
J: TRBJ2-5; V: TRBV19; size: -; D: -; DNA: TGTGCCAGTAGTGATGGAGGGTCTTCGACCCAGTACTTC; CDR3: CASSDGGSSTQYF
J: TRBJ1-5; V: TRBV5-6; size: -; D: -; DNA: TGTGCCAGCAGCTTGGGGGGGCGGGAGGGGACGAATCAGCCCCAGCATTTT; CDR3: CASSLGGREGTNQPQHF
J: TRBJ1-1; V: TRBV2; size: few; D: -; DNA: TGTGCCAGCATCGGGACAAGGAACACTGAAGCTTTCTTT; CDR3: CASIGTRNTEAFF
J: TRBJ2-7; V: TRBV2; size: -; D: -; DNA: TGTGCCAGCAGGTCGGTAGAGCAGTACTTC; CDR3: CASRSVEQYF
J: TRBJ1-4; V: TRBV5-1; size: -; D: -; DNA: TGCGCCAGCACCCCTGGGGGGGTAACGACTAATGAAAAACTGTTTTTT; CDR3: CASTPGGVTTNEKLFF
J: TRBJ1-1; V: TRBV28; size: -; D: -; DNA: TGTGCCAGCAGTTTATCAGGGGCCCCCGATGCTTTCTTT; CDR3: CASSLSGAPDAFF
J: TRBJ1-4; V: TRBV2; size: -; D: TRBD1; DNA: TGTGCCAGCCGGACAGGGGTAAATGAAAAACTGTTTTTT; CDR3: CASRTGVNEKLFF
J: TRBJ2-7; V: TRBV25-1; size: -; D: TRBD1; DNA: TGTGCCAGCAGTCTAACAGGGGGCAGCTCCTACGAGCAGTACTTC; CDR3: CASSLTGGSSYEQYF
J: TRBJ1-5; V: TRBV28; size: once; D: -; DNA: TGTGCCAGCAGTTTAGTGCAGGGAGGTCAGCCCCAGCATTTT; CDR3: CASSLVQGGQPQHF
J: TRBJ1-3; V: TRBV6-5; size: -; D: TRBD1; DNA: TGTGCCAGCAGCGTACAGGGGGCGCAAGGAAACACCATATATTTT; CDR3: CASSVQGAQGNTIYF